This passage covers 27 T cell receptor beta chains from one sample sequenced in a study of early T cells in non-severe SARS-CoV-2 infection. TCRdb fed the 5' RACE reads into MiXCR, producing one record per CDR3 protein. The data contain tens of thousands of distinct CDR3 sequences, 8% to 13% of them singletons. The sequencing used whole blood, collected at baseline. Receptor source: an adult who was a healthcare worker with PCR-confirmed SARS-CoV-2 infection or an uninfected control (not recorded which).

There are a few counts of this clonotype. The chain employs TRBV28 and TRBJ2-3, with TRBD2 matching 11 bases. The CDR3 covers 16 residues. J lost 7 bases, V lost 5 bases, and 11 bases had no gene match. Per the germline V gene, CDR1 is MDHEN and CDR2 is SYDVKM. CDR3 nucleotide sequence: TGTGCCAGCAGTGATGTTAGCGGGAGGGCCGCAAATACGCAGTATTTT. As protein: CASSDVSGRAANTQYF.

This clonotype was counted only a few times. A much larger clone is a single base away; this may be a read error. The gene calls are TRBV29-1 and TRBJ2-7; D possibly corresponds to TRBD2 (6 bases). This CDR3 is built from 13 residues. The germline CDR1 and CDR2 sequences are SQVTM and ANQGSEA. This chain's CDR3 is CGEYSGALYEQYF. CDR3 bases: TGCGGCGAATATAGCGGTGCACTTTACGAGCAGTACTTC.

Details on this clonotype: A clone one base away is much larger, so this may be a read error. The chain links TRBV7-9 to TRBJ1-1, with a possible D match to TRBD1 (5 bases). CDR1 and CDR2 (germline): SEHNR, FQNEAQ (reference sequence). Trimming pared 4 bases from V and 6 bases from J, leaving 18 bases between. The CDR3 spans 15 residues. CDR3 residues: CASSSHDGGEPEAFF. The CDR3 nucleotides read TGTGCCAGCAGCTCCCATGACGGGGGAGAGCCTGAAGCTTTCTTT.

This clonotype was detected a few times. V usage is TRBV11-2 and J usage is TRBJ2-1; a possible D gene is TRBD2 (5 bases). Germline V lookup: CDR1 SGHAT, CDR2 FQNNGV. V gave up 0 bases and J gave up 4 bases, with 10 bases separating them. The CDR3 spans 15 residues. CDR3 loop: CASSLDLAPYNEQFF. CDR3 DNA: TGTGCCAGCAGCTTAGATCTAGCCCCTTACAATGAGCAGTTCTTC.

There are many counts of this clonotype. This rearrangement joins TRBV2 to TRBJ2-7, with D perhaps TRBD2 (5 bases). Trimming pared 10 bases from V and 0 bases from J, leaving 10 bases between. The CDR3 is 12 residues long. Germline V gene data show CDR1 as SNHLY and CDR2 as FYNNEI. CDR3 protein: CATLASSYEQYF. The CDR3 DNA sequence: TGTGCCACCCTAGCTTCCTCCTACGAGCAGTACTTC.

This clonotype has just a few counts. V is TRBV6-1 and J is TRBJ2-7; the D call may be TRBD1 or TRBD2 (6 bases each). The germline CDR1 and CDR2 sequences are MNHNS and SASEGT. V lost 5 bases to trimming and J lost 7 bases, with 15 bases between them. The CDR3 extends over 13 amino acids. The CDR3 region has the DNA TGTGCCAGCAGTCCTGGGGGGCGCGGGGAGCAGTACTTC. It encodes CASSPGGRGEQYF.

On this clonotype: The junction departs from germline at one end; a sequencing error may be responsible. This chain links TRBV12-3 or TRBV12-4 with TRBJ2-2; D call uncertain. The CDR3 has 12 amino acids. CDR3 DNA: TGTGCCAGCAGCAAGAACATCGGGGAGCTGTTTTTT. It codes for CASSKNIGELFF.

This chain links TRBV6-1 with TRBJ2-2; D may be TRBD2 (6 bases). The germline CDR1 and CDR2 sequences are MNHNS and SASEGT. CDR3 size: 14 residues. V lost 8 bases to trimming and J lost 2 bases, with 12 bases between them. The CDR3: CASGGLQNTGELFF. The CDR3 DNA sequence: TGTGCCAGCGGGGGACTCCAAAACACCGGGGAGCTGTTTTTT.

This chain joins TRBV28 and TRBJ2-7, with 7 nucleotides matching TRBD1. Germline CDR1 MDHEN, CDR2 SYDVKM. CDR3 length: 14 residues. The V segment lost 8 bases and the J segment 0 bases; nucleotides outside the gene matches: 7. The CDR3 DNA sequence: TGTGCCAGCGAAGGGACAGCTCCCTCCTACGAGCAGTACTTC. Translation: CASEGTAPSYEQYF.

The sample holds many counts of this clonotype. This chain uses TRBV20-1 with TRBJ2-7; a weak D match, TRBD1 (6 bases). The CDR3 length is 13 residues. In germline, CDR1 is DFQATT, CDR2 SNEGSKA (reference sequence). V was clipped by 5 bases and J by 1 base, with 12 bases between them. For the CDR3, the DNA is TGCAGTGCTCAGATCAGGGGTTCCTACGAGCAGTACTTC. This encodes CSAQIRGSYEQYF.

This clonotype was seen repeatedly, ten times or more. The rearrangement links TRBV7-2 to TRBJ1-6; D unclear. The germline gives CDR1 SGHTA, CDR2 FQGNSA. CDR3 length: 16 residues. The germline V and J ends were trimmed by 1 base and 8 bases, with 15 bases remaining between them. The CDR3 DNA reads as TGTGCCAGCAGCTTAGAATGGGATGCGGGGTATTCACCCCTCCACTTT. This sequence encodes CASSLEWDAGYSPLHF. Together with reference TRBV7-2 and TRBJ1-6, the CDR3 gives the full variable domain: GAGVSQSPSNKVTEKGKDVELRCDPISGHTALYWYRQSLGQGLEFLIYFQGNSAPDKSGLPSDRFSAERTGGSVSTLTIQRTQQEDSAVYLCASSLEWDAGYSPLHFGNGTRLTVT.

This clonotype was found a few times. The chain uses TRBV3-1 and TRBJ1-5; unclear D gene. CDR3 size: 14 residues. Trimming cost V 0 bases and J 3 bases, with 6 bases left between them. Germline V lookup: CDR1 LGHDT, CDR2 YNNKEL (reference sequence). CDR3 amino acids: CASSQDIVNQPQHF. The CDR3 nucleotides are TGTGCCAGCAGCCAAGACATCGTCAATCAGCCCCAGCATTTT.

The rearrangement links TRBV4-2 to TRBJ2-7, with unresolved D. The CDR3 length is 14 residues. Germline-derived CDR1 and CDR2 are LGHNA and YNFKEQ. With 1 base removed from V and 0 bases from J, the gap between germline ends came to 7 bases. The CDR3 sequence is CASSQASHSYEQYF. The CDR3 coding sequence is TGTGCCAGCAGCCAAGCGTCCCACTCCTACGAGCAGTACTTC.

This clonotype turned up a few times. The J gene is TRBJ2-1, the V gene TRBV2, with D uncertain. The V and J ends lost 2 bases and 5 bases respectively, with 7 bases between them. The CDR3 sequence is 13 residues long. Germline CDR1 and CDR2: SNHLY and FYNNEI. In nucleotides, the CDR3 is TGTGCCAGCAGTGAAATAGGTGACAATGAGCAGTTCTTC. The encoded protein is CASSEIGDNEQFF.

This clonotype was observed many times. The chain carries TRBV20-1 and TRBJ2-1; 9 positions agree with TRBD2. The CDR3 is 14 amino acids. Per germline, CDR1 DFQATT and CDR2 SNEGSKA (reference sequence). V shed 6 bases, J shed 6 bases, and the junction held 9 bases outside the gene matches. As DNA, the CDR3 is TGCAGTGCCGGTGGCGGGAGGGCCGCCAATGAGCAGTTCTTC. The encoded protein is CSAGGGRAANEQFF.

This clonotype ranks as medium-sized (0.01 to 0.1%). The rearrangement uses TRBV7-9 and TRBJ2-1; D perhaps matches TRBD1 (5 bases). The CDR3 loop spans 11 amino acids. Germline CDR1 is SEHNR and CDR2 is FQNEAQ (reference sequence). The V and J ends lost 8 bases and 8 bases respectively, with 10 bases between them. For the CDR3, the DNA is TGTGCCAGCCGTAGGGGCTATGAGCAGTTCTTC. It codes for CASRRGYEQFF.

This rearrangement joins TRBV28 to TRBJ1-2; 12 bases fit TRBD1. Trimming at V came to 4 bases and at J to 4 bases, leaving 13 bases not matched to a gene. CDR1 and CDR2 from the germline V gene are MDHEN and SYDVKM. The CDR3 totals 18 residues. CDR3 protein: CASSSRDRGLTFFYGYTF. The CDR3 DNA is TGTGCCAGCAGTTCGAGGGACAGGGGGCTGACATTTTTCTATGGCTACACCTTC.

The chain recombines TRBV28 with TRBJ1-3; 9 bases are a match to TRBD1. Germline V gives CDR1 MDHEN, CDR2 SYDVKM. This CDR3 has 14 amino acids. V trimming: 6 bases; J trimming: 4 bases; junction bases outside the gene matches: 4. Here the CDR3 reads CASRRQGVGNTIYF. CDR3 nucleotide sequence: TGTGCCAGCAGGAGACAGGGGGTAGGAAACACCATATATTTT.

J is TRBJ2-7 and V is TRBV6-2 or TRBV6-3; D gene unclear. Germline V lookup: CDR1 MNHEY, CDR2 SVGEGT. This CDR3 spans 13 amino acids. V lost 6 bases to trimming and J lost 1 base, with 10 bases between them. The CDR3 DNA follows: TGTGCCAGCAGAATCGGACCATCCTACGAGCAGTACTTC. Translating it yields CASRIGPSYEQYF.

This clonotype was seen repeatedly, ten times or more. This sequence joins TRBV7-8 and TRBJ1-1; D gene uncertain. V was cut by 5 bases and J by 2 bases, with 9 bases left in between. Germline-derived CDR1 and CDR2 are SGHVS and FQNEAQ. The CDR3 loop spans 13 amino acids. CDR3 nucleotide sequence: TGTGCCAGCAGCCGCGGGTCCAACACTGAAGCTTTCTTT. It is translated as CASSRGSNTEAFF.

This sequence joins TRBV6-5 and TRBJ1-5, with D tentatively TRBD1 (6 bases). Germline lookup yields CDR1 MNHEY and CDR2 SVGAGI. With 7 bases removed from V and 6 bases from J, the gap between germline ends came to 19 bases. The CDR3 sequence is 15 residues long. The CDR3 reads CASTRQEFPSQPQHF. The CDR3, as DNA: TGTGCCAGCACTCGACAGGAATTTCCCTCTCAGCCCCAGCATTTT.

The chain is built from TRBV12-3 or TRBV12-4 and TRBJ2-2; no firm D call. The V end lost 2 bases, the J end lost 6 bases, and 4 bases lay between the germline ends. The CDR3 is 12 amino acids. CDR3 DNA: TGTGCCAGCAGTTTATCCCCCGGGGAGCTGTTTTTT. This translates into CASSLSPGELFF.

This clonotype was counted at least ten times. The chain has TRBV12-5 and TRBJ2-6; no clear D. The CDR3 totals 13 residues. The V gene lost 6 bases and the J gene lost 0 bases, with 3 bases spanning the gap. CDR1 is LGHNT and CDR2 is FRNRAP in the germline V gene. Here the CDR3 reads CASGSSGANVLTF. For the CDR3, the DNA is TGTGCTAGTGGGAGCTCTGGGGCCAACGTCCTGACTTTC.

By proportion, this clonotype is medium-sized. This chain links TRBV7-9 with TRBJ2-1; possible D gene TRBD2, 5 bases. The length of the CDR3 is 13 residues. Germline V lookup: CDR1 SEHNR, CDR2 FQNEAQ (reference sequence). Trimming took off 6 bases at V and 5 bases at J, with 11 bases between the two ends. CDR3 sequence (DNA): TGTGCCAGCAGTGAGGGAGCGAACAATGAGCAGTTCTTC. Its translation: CASSEGANNEQFF.

The gene calls are TRBV19 and TRBJ2-1, with TRBD2 identical over 12 bases. CDR3 length equals 16 residues. The V and J ends lost 5 bases and 8 bases, in that order; junction bases with no gene match: 10. CDR1 is LNHDA and CDR2 is SQIVND in the germline V gene (reference sequence). CDR3 sequence reads: CASSPGLAGRSHEQFF. Written as DNA, the CDR3 is TGTGCCAGTAGTCCCGGACTAGCGGGAAGGTCCCATGAGCAGTTCTTC.

This clonotype came up a few times. V is TRBV7-8 and J is TRBJ2-2; D possibly corresponds to TRBD1 (6 bases). The germline V and J ends were trimmed by 4 bases and 3 bases, with 6 bases remaining between them. Germline V gene data show CDR1 as SGHVS and CDR2 as FQNEAQ. CDR3 length: 13 amino acids. CDR3: CASSYRDTGELFF. For the CDR3, the DNA is TGTGCCAGCAGCTACAGGGACACCGGGGAGCTGTTTTTT.

This chain connects TRBV29-1 to TRBJ2-6; D is ambiguous. V lost 6 bases to trimming and J lost 0 bases, with 9 bases between them. Germline-derived CDR1 and CDR2 are SQVTM and ANQGSEA. The CDR3 is 14 amino acids. The CDR3 is CSVLPSSGANVLTF. The DNA of the CDR3 is TGCAGCGTCCTCCCTTCCTCTGGGGCCAACGTCCTGACTTTC.